A selection of T cell receptor beta chains follows, all from one sample in a study of CD8+ T cells in alopecia areata. Only in-frame clones appear in the TCRdb table, and some are missing; sequencing was by immunoSEQ multiplex PCR. The table has around 180,000 clones, 60% seen once. Sequencing was performed on CD4+ T cells sorted from blood, taken at week 24, from a patient treated with tofacitinib. The receptor source for this set is a human donor with alopecia areata. The CDR3 runs from the conserved cysteine through the conserved F or W. D genes are given only for firm matches.

D	J	V	CDR3
-	TRBJ2-4	TRBV19	CASRSQGGAKNIQYF
-	TRBJ1-6	TRBV27	CASSKQGGGPNSPLHF
-	TRBJ1-1	TRBV29-1	CSVIIGNTEAFF
TRBD2	TRBJ2-7	TRBV6-6	CASTGLASYEQYF
-	TRBJ1-1	TRBV7-8	CASSLGAVNTEAFF
TRBD1	TRBJ1-5	TRBV30	CAWSWTGGYQPQHF
-	TRBJ1-1	TRBV7-8	CASSLSQGPEAFF
-	TRBJ2-5	TRBV18	CASSHKRETQYF
-	TRBJ1-1	TRBV30	CAWSAQPNTEAFF
TRBD1	-	TRBV4-1	CASSPGNRDRVYEQYF
-	TRBJ1-4	TRBV29-1	CSVEPGNNEKLFF
-	TRBJ2-7	TRBV15	CATSLDRTVPYEQYF
-	TRBJ1-1	TRBV29-1	CSVATRMNTEAFF
-	TRBJ1-2	TRBV15	CATSGQYGGYTF
TRBD2	TRBJ2-5	TRBV6-6	CASSPVSGGTVETQYF
-	TRBJ1-1	TRBV11-2	CASSLVGGNTEAFF
TRBD2	TRBJ2-1	TRBV30	CAWSLGTSGGEFRYEQFF
-	TRBJ1-1	TRBV29-1	CSVKQGWGNTEAFF
TRBD1	TRBJ1-1	TRBV18	CASSPPGQGVQAFF
-	TRBJ2-3	TRBV7-2	CASSSLGGESDTQYF
TRBD2	TRBJ2-1	TRBV9	CASSVDGLAGVLNEQFF
-	TRBJ1-1	TRBV10-3	CAILRGPNTEAFF
TRBD2	TRBJ2-3	TRBV27	CASSFGTSGAVDTQYF
-	TRBJ1-2	TRBV30	CAVRPVPTKSYTF
-	TRBJ2-3	TRBV30	CAWSNTGVSTDTQYF
-	TRBJ2-7	TRBV30	CAWSGQGHEQYF
-	TRBJ2-4	TRBV11-2	CASSLGQHKNIQYF
-	TRBJ2-4	TRBV29-1	CSVVPGEAVNIQYF
-	TRBJ1-2	TRBV15	CATSGDKTYYGYTF
-	TRBJ1-5	TRBV30	CAWSVPHLRQPQHF
-	TRBJ2-7	TRBV7-9	CASSPWGKSSYEQYF
-	TRBJ2-3	TRBV14	CASSHIAGNLSTDTQYF
-	TRBJ2-5	TRBV29-1	CSVPALTGYQETQYF
-	TRBJ1-5	TRBV20-1	CSARDAGPQHF
-	TRBJ2-5	TRBV27	CASSFMQETQYF
TRBD1	TRBJ2-7	TRBV6-5	CASSRQGREQYF
-	TRBJ1-6	TRBV9	CASSVDGTPYSPLHF
-	TRBJ1-2	TRBV9	CASSVGGGGRGNGYTF
TRBD1	TRBJ2-7	TRBV10-3	CASSYGDRGYEQYF
-	TRBJ2-3	TRBV11-1	CASLGALEDTQYF
-	TRBJ1-1	TRBV4-3	CASSQDLRGTEAFF